The present entry profiles one TCR beta chain with its context. Germline CDR1 reads MNHEY; CDR2 reads SMNVEV (reference sequence). Trimming stripped 4 bases from V and 5 bases from J, with 14 bases between. The CDR3 totals 14 residues. Original methodology: Reference gene primer amplification yielded estimated nucleated cell counts. The method was immunoSEQ multiplex PCR; TCRdb's version includes in-frame clones alone and lacks a portion of them. The V and J calls and clone size are taken from that table; D and trimming were inferred from the DNA. The sample has about 220,000 clones, roughly four fifths seen once; the top ten hold 3% to 3.5%. These data originate in a study of blood T cell repertoires in COVID-19.

What was sequenced was peripheral blood. J is TRBJ2-5 and V is TRBV27; the D gene is possibly TRBD1 (6 bases). The clonotype comes from a woman aged 25 to 39 who had recovered from COVID-19. The CDR3 DNA sequence: TGTGCCAGCAGTTCACACGGACAGAGGGAGACCCAGTACTTC. Amino acids: CASSSHGQRETQYF.